This T cell receptor beta chain derives from a study of cytomegalovirus exposure and HLA in healthy donors. Looking at the study overall: A data release that came early held some 84 million unique TCRs from HLA-typed donors. Whole-study results and caveats: Some highly shared sequence variants likely arose as a pipeline artifact.

This CDR3 contains 13 residues. CDR1 and CDR2 from the germline V gene are SQVTM and ANQGSEA. V was trimmed by 4 bases and J by 5 bases, leaving 14 bases between them. This clone was observed a handful of times. Antigen unknown. The study ran its PCR with 60 Vbeta and 13 Jbeta primers. Assay: immunoSEQ multiplex PCR; the TCRdb copy retains only in-frame clones and omits some. The data hold over 200,000 clones, with 82% observed a single time. This chain connects TRBV29-1 to TRBJ2-5, with D perhaps TRBD1 (5 bases). The source of this sequence is a woman between 40 and 55 years old in good health and CMV-seropositive. The specimen sequenced was PBMCs. The CDR3 is CSVVVRAFETQYF. The CDR3 nucleotides are TGCAGCGTTGTTGTCAGGGCCTTTGAGACCCAGTACTTC. Drawing the rest from reference TRBV29-1 and TRBJ2-5, the complete variable domain is SAVISQKPSRDICQRGTSLTIQCQVDSQVTMMFWYRQQPGQSLTLIATANQGSEATYESGFVIDKFPISRPNLTFSTLTVSNMSPEDSSIYLCSVVVRAFETQYFGPGTRLLVL.